This T cell receptor (beta chain) was identified in a study of human T cells and chemical hapten exposure. General observations from the study: Because all patients had alopecia, their immune responses might differ from healthy ones.

Germline V gene data show CDR1 as LGHNA and CDR2 as YSLEER. This CDR3 is 14 amino acids long. V gave up 0 bases and J gave up 7 bases, with 12 bases separating them. Specified time point: pre-sensitization, week 0. As to treatment: therapeutic diphenylcyclopropenone sensitization with weekly scalp DPC. At least ten counts were recorded for this clonotype. Its specificity is not known. MiXCR, run by TCRdb on the RACE reads, gives a single entry per CDR3 protein. The top ten hold roughly 4.9% of the sample, which has tens of thousands of distinct CDR3 sequences, 14% seen once. This TCR derives from a woman aged 45-59 years with alopecia areata. Some clones in this sample may be carry-over from other donors' samples. The source was whole blood, collected in connection with sensitization to the hapten diphenylcyclopropenone (DPC). This rearrangement joins TRBV4-3 to TRBJ1-1; D not certain. DNA for the CDR3: TGCGCCAGCAGCCAAGATAGTCGGGTAGGTGAAGCTTTCTTT. Translated, it gives CASSQDSRVGEAFF.